This TCR beta chain was found in a study of neurological immune-mediated disorders. General observations from the study: Private repertoires in all groups were suggested, as expanded clones shared no CDR3 amino acid sequences across subjects.

Per germline, CDR1 SGHRS and CDR2 YFSETQ. CDR3 length: 13 residues. Trimming removed 7 bases at V and 6 bases at J, with 14 bases between. This clonotype occurred many times. Its antigen is still unknown. The cDNA was generated through 5'RACE incorporating 10-nucleotide random UMIs. MiXCR was run by TCRdb on the 5' RACE reads, yielding one entry per CDR3 protein. The sample yields about 60,000 distinct CDR3 sequences, 8.5% to 10% seen once. Time point noted: longitudinal time-point 2. The unsorted libraries were generated from a total of 2 million PBMCs, which had been stored in RNAlater at -80 C. The clonotype was recovered from a man aged 25-40 years in good health. The chain recombines TRBV5-1 with TRBJ2-1; TRBD1 might be the D (7 bases). The material sequenced was PBMCs. In DNA, the CDR3 is TGCGCCAGCCACCGACAGGGAGGCAATGAGCAGTTCTTC. It encodes CASHRQGGNEQFF.